This T cell receptor (beta chain) was sequenced during a study of cytomegalovirus exposure and HLA in healthy donors (dated by TCRdb to the late 2010s). At the level of the whole study: In an earlier analysis of 587 of the donors, 276 Gb of sequence data and some 120 million unique TCR beta sequences from roughly 190 million T cells were reported. To decide whether each TCR beta V gene segment behaved as functional or pseudogenic, an earlier analysis of some 570 of the donors relied on high-throughput TCR beta sequencing. Typing coverage varied by locus: about 620-640 donors for A, B, C, DRB1 and DQB1; some 520 for DQA1; about 600 for DPA1; approximately 470 for DPB1. Donor age, sex, ethnicity and CMV serostatus were compiled alongside the repertoire data. Class I and class II HLA loci were covered by the typing at four-digit resolution. The later analysis used no new phenotypic data to find candidate immune exposures, relying instead on TCR beta sequences and their occurrence across donors. A later analysis re-examined previously published TCR beta repertoires from over 500 donors and added high-resolution HLA genotyping to investigate patterns of TCR occurrence. Because of strong linkage in the cohort, four or five DR-DQ haplotypes were treated as single units for association and clustering. Every discovery cohort repertoire had been produced on one sequencing platform. High-throughput TCR immunosequencing, statistical association of individual TCRs with disease status, and machine learning were combined to predict cytomegalovirus infection status. A later genetic analysis used genome-wide SNP genotypes for about 60% of the 666 donors, treating that subset as a discovery cohort. The study used immunosequencing to profile the T cell repertoires of hundreds of subjects and linked those repertoires to cytomegalovirus serostatus. An early release that covered fewer than 800 HLA-typed donors contained approximately 300 gigabases of sequencing data and roughly 84 million unique TCR sequences. Among the roughly 400 genotyped donors, around 79% belonged to the genetic ancestry cluster associated with self-reported Caucasian donors. Among roughly 370 genotyped donors of the cohort, an average of approximately 230,000 unique TCR beta nucleotide sequences were sequenced per donor, roughly 20% of them non-productive. The aim of the study was to test whether cataloging public T cell receptors could identify signatures of past pathogen exposure. A separate validation cohort of about 110 different subjects was used in addition to the roughly 670-subject first cohort.

Turning to this clone: The target of this receptor is not known. Base qualities are not provided; no much larger clone lies one nucleotide away.

Libraries were constructed by the immunoSEQ multiplex PCR assay. The multiplex PCR relied on a mix of 60 forward primers for TCR Vbeta segments and 13 reverse primers for TCR Jbeta segments. A multiplex PCR assay on genomic DNA amplified the CDR3 region of rearranged TCR beta genes. The amplified TCR beta libraries were sequenced on the Illumina HiSeq System as 87-base-pair reads. From the authors' description of their analysis: A later analysis tallied roughly 80 million unique TCR beta chains across the 700 or so repertoires, and some 10 million of those chains were shared by two or more donors. To remove PCR and sequencing errors, raw reads were error-corrected and collapsed into unique sequences using a nearest-neighbor algorithm that merged closely related sequences. To assign V, D and J gene segments, CDR3 sequences were aligned to IMGT reference sequences. For a sequence to be retained, a match of at least six nucleotides to both a V gene segment and a J gene segment was required. A rearrangement was called productive if the CDR3 had no stop codons and remained in frame with V and J, and every other rearrangement was called non-productive. CDR3 was defined according to IMGT convention as the region running from the second conserved V-encoded cysteine to the conserved J-encoded phenylalanine. In an earlier analysis of around 570 of the donors, sequences lacking an unambiguous match to a single V gene segment were excluded. An earlier analysis of roughly 590 of the donors called V segments functional above 56.7% productive rearrangements and segregating when the between-donor standard deviation exceeded 5%. A statistical classification framework was built to diagnose cytomegalovirus status from the catalog of TCR beta chain sequences. A later analysis assigned V and J genes by comparing TCR nucleotide sequences with IMGT/GENE-DB human TR gene sequences. Using the TCRdist pipeline, a later analysis assigned CDR3 sequences along with most-parsimonious VDJ recombination scenarios. In a later analysis, every TCR beta chain was defined by the combination of its CDR3 amino acid sequence and its V-gene family, and reads without a unique V-gene family were dropped. As a way to deal with suspected cross-contamination and a sequencing artifact, a later analysis dropped hundreds of nucleotide sequences that were highly shared and had low generation probability. In a later analysis, a clonal expansion index was calculated for each public chain from normalized within-repertoire ranks of inferred template counts. In a later analysis, generation probabilities were computed with a VDJ recombination model fitted to out-of-frame rearrangements, and the resulting probabilities were checked against IGoR. In a later analysis, hypergeometric tests were used to score TCR-TCR, TCR-HLA and TCR-CMV co-occurrence, with a repertoire-size bias correction applied to TCR pairs. False discovery rates were estimated in a later analysis by permuting HLA or CMV assignments 20 times. In a later analysis, co-occurring TCRs were grouped using DBSCAN, and TCRdist sequence similarity was added for clustering within HLA-allele-positive subsets. Co-occurrence clustering excluded repertoires with fewer than 30,000 or more than 120,000 public chains, plus five with anomalous nucleotide sharing. What TCRdb holds here is the immuneACCESS table cut down to in-frame rearrangements. Part of the clones is not present; checked against another copy, under half of the missing clones reflect an unresolved V gene, and the others are unexplained. Clonal size and the V and J genes are those of that table, whereas D and trimming came from the DNA. Across this sample there are tens of thousands of clones, with nearly 80% seen only once. The ten largest account for approximately 4.5% of the sample.

In total, approximately 610 healthy bone marrow donors made up the cohort. At the time of sampling, all cohort members were nominally healthy, though unrecorded immune exposures were likely present. The donor tested CMV seronegative and was one of the 352 seronegative cohort members. Each donor provided a peripheral blood sample, and peripheral blood mononuclear cells were used for TCR beta sequencing. The Qiagen DNeasy Blood Extraction Kit was used to extract genomic DNA from the blood cell samples. The investigation overall reported the following: Correlated functional status among segregating V segments might reflect linkage disequilibrium, but an unknown experimental factor could not be ruled out. The only immune exposure information available for the cohort was CMV serostatus. Compared with equally common non-associated chains, HLA-associated TCR beta chains in a later analysis were more clonally expanded and had lower generation probabilities. Only TCR beta chains were sequenced in this cohort, and the absence of alpha or paired-chain data limited detectable features. A cluster of highly shared sequence variants was judged likely to be a technical artifact of the sequencing pipeline. Assigning TCR associations to individual alleles was difficult when HLA alleles, especially DR and DQ, strongly co-occurred. It was suggested by the authors that the approach could potentially be generalized to other disease states and immunological phenotypes. Specific HLA alleles were associated with 15,000 to 20,000 TCR beta sequences at a false discovery rate of 0.05 in a later analysis. V-gene and J-gene trimming of TCR beta chains was associated with a missense DCLRE1C variant in a later genetic analysis, and the association was replicated in an independent cohort. Three of the identified cytomegalovirus-associated TCR beta chains were confirmed in vitro to be specific for cytomegalovirus antigens. Roughly uniform sequencing depth across donors was assumed in presence/absence analyses, although this assumption may not hold. The study listed 164 TCR beta chains as associated with cytomegalovirus. In both the original and validation cohorts, the classifier was reported to diagnose cytomegalovirus status with high specificity and sensitivity. A further reported finding was that TCR beta sequences accurately predicted the HLA-A and HLA-B alleles for most subjects in the first cohort. Across donors, most TCR sequences were observed very rarely, whereas some public TCRs were present in many individuals. Compared with the roughly 670-donor mean, donors in an Asian-associated ancestry cluster had fewer N-insertions in productive TCRs, according to a later genetic analysis. In a later analysis, most CMV-associated TCR beta chains were found to appear HLA-restricted, with HLA associations seemingly driven largely by CMV exposure. Broadly in line with IMGT annotations, most TCR beta V segments showed up in productive rearrangements about 87% or about 30% of the time in an earlier analysis of around 550 of the donors. According to a later analysis, TCR association rates differed among HLA loci, with DRB1 alleles showing the most associated TCRs and HLA-C alleles showing the fewest. Because some donors lacked HLA typing at each locus, the association tests relied only on the typed subset. According to a later analysis, parvovirus B19, influenza, CMV and Epstein-Barr virus appeared linked to several top co-occurrence clusters. Seventeen rarely observed V segments, including chromosome 9 orphons, were excluded from the earlier analysis of about 610 of the donors because counts were too low.

The origin of this receptor is a man in his forties or fifties in good health and CMV-seronegative. The sample was PBMCs.

The CDR3 here reads CASSQEERGGTGELFF. Read as DNA, the sequence is TGTGCCAGCAGCCAAGAGGAGCGGGGGGGCACCGGGGAGCTGTTTTTT. The chain employs TRBV4-2 and TRBJ2-2; 10 central nucleotides agree with TRBD2. Taken from the germline V gene, the CDR1 and CDR2 loops are LGHNA and YNFKEQ. The CDR3 measures 16 amino acids from cysteine to phenylalanine. CDR3 DNA only is kept here, 48 bases in frame from base 1. V is cut back by 0 bases and J by 4 bases, with 2 bases in the junction unmatched.